Below, 32 T cell receptor beta chains from the same sample are listed, as sequenced in a study of PD-1 blockade in classical Hodgkin lymphoma. The time point here: cycle 4 day 1 (C4D1), after more than five weeks of nivolumab. With no exception, relapse followed autologous stem cell transplantation in all patients, and brentuximab vedotin exposure varied. Some clones are missing from TCRdb's copy, which holds only in-frame ones; the method was immunoSEQ multiplex PCR. The table has about 20,000 clones, over 70% seen once. The sequences come from peripheral blood mononuclear cells (PBMCs), collected before the fourth cycle of nivolumab. The receptors come from a human donor with classical Hodgkin lymphoma.

In its sample, this clone was seen a few times. The chain joins TRBV4-1 to TRBJ1-1; no reliable D call. The V gene's germline CDR1 is MGHRA and CDR2 YSYEKL. V was cut by 0 bases and J by 1 base, with 6 bases left in between. The length of the CDR3 is 14 residues. The CDR3, as DNA: TGCGCCAGCAGCCAAGATCCAGGGAACACTGAAGCTTTCTTT. It yields the protein CASSQDPGNTEAFF.

This chain connects TRBV5-8 to TRBJ1-2; possible D gene TRBD1, 5 bases. The CDR3 spans 15 residues. Trimming removed 0 bases at V and 7 bases at J, with 16 bases between. The germline CDR1 and CDR2 sequences are SGHTS and YDEGEE. CDR3 region: CASSLAEGRVSGYTF. Here the CDR3 DNA reads TGTGCCAGCAGCTTGGCCGAGGGGCGGGTCTCTGGCTACACCTTC.

This chain uses TRBV28 with TRBJ1-6; a weak D match, TRBD1 (5 bases). CDR3 length equals 15 residues. V lost 2 bases and J 7 bases, leaving 12 bases between the germline ends. The germline CDR1 and CDR2 sequences are MDHEN and SYDVKM. CDR3 nucleotides: TGTGCCAGCAGTTTAGGGGGTCGGGGGAATTCACCCCTCCACTTT. Amino acids: CASSLGGRGNSPLHF.

By share, this clone ranks as medium-sized. The chain uses TRBV5-6 and TRBJ2-5, with 9 bases identical to TRBD1. The trim removed 0 bases at V and 3 bases at J, leaving 3 bases unmatched. This CDR3 contains 15 residues. CDR1 is SGHDT and CDR2 is YYEEEE in the germline V gene. The CDR3 DNA follows: TGTGCCAGCAGCTTGGCCGGGACAGGGAAAGAGACCCAGTACTTC. Translation: CASSLAGTGKETQYF. The whole variable domain, filled in from reference TRBV5-6 and TRBJ2-5, reads DAGVTQSPTHLIKTRGQQVTLRCSPKSGHDTVSWYQQALGQGPQFIFQYYEEEERQRGNFPDRFSGHQFPNYSSELNVNALLLGDSALYLCASSLAGTGKETQYFGPGTRLLVL.

This clone was observed once. The chain carries TRBV5-1 and TRBJ1-4; D possibly corresponds to TRBD1 (5 bases). Trimming cost V 3 bases and J 7 bases, with 13 bases left between them. From germline, CDR1 is SGHRS and CDR2 YFSETQ. There are 14 residues in the CDR3. CDR3 amino acids: CASSSQTVGEKLFF. Here the CDR3 DNA reads TGCGCCAGCAGCTCCCAGACAGTGGGTGAAAAACTGTTTTTT.

This clone has only a few counts. This chain links TRBV5-5 with TRBJ2-1; 8 nucleotides align to TRBD1. Germline CDR1 is SGHKS and CDR2 is YYEKEE (reference sequence). The CDR3 sequence is 14 residues long. The ends lost 8 bases at V and 8 bases at J; junction bases unmatched: 12. CDR3 loop: CASSPRTGIHEQFF. In DNA, the CDR3 is TGTGCCAGTAGTCCCAGGACAGGGATTCATGAGCAGTTCTTC. Variable domain in full (rest from reference TRBV5-5 and TRBJ2-1): DAGVTQSPTHLIKTRGQQVTLRCSPISGHKSVSWYQQVLGQGPQFIFQYYEKEERGRGNFPDRFSARQFPNYSSELNVNALLLGDSALYLCASSPRTGIHEQFFGPGTRLTVL.

The rearrangement joins TRBV7-9 to TRBJ1-1, with D hard to call. Between the trimmed V and J ends, which lost 1 base and 3 bases, there was a span of 9 bases. CDR3 length: 14 residues. From germline, CDR1 is SEHNR and CDR2 FQNEAQ (reference sequence). The CDR3 sequence is CASSLESSYTEAFF. The CDR3 nucleotides read TGTGCCAGCAGCTTAGAATCGAGTTACACTGAAGCTTTCTTT.

The chain employs TRBV11-3 and TRBJ1-1, with D possibly TRBD1 on 5 matching bases. Germline loops: CDR1 SGHNT, CDR2 YENEEA. The germline V and J ends were trimmed by 3 bases and 1 base, with 9 bases remaining between them. The CDR3 has 14 residues. In nucleotides, the CDR3 is TGTGCCAGCAGCTTTCGGGGGTCGAACACTGAAGCTTTCTTT. As protein: CASSFRGSNTEAFF.

The chain couples TRBV2 to TRBJ1-5; TRBD1 is a possible D gene (5 bases). V was trimmed by 3 bases and J by 7 bases, leaving 7 bases between them. Per the germline V gene, CDR1 is SNHLY and CDR2 is FYNNEI. CDR3 length: 12 amino acids. The CDR3 spells CASSDWGQPQHF. The CDR3 nucleotides are TGTGCCAGCAGTGATTGGGGGCAGCCCCAGCATTTT.

The V gene is TRBV30, the J gene TRBJ2-2; 8 bases are a match to TRBD2. Germline V gives CDR1 GTSNPN, CDR2 SVGIG (reference sequence). CDR3 length: 18 amino acids. V gave up 7 bases and J gave up 4 bases; unmatched junction bases: 20. The CDR3 DNA sequence: TGTGCCTTCGGACTACCGGGGGGGCCTATGCGTCGCACCGGGGAGCTGTTTTTT. This translates into CAFGLPGGPMRRTGELFF.

J is TRBJ1-2 and V is TRBV14; 8 bases match TRBD1. The CDR3 runs 15 residues. Germline V gives CDR1 SGHDN, CDR2 FVKESK. V was pared by 4 bases and J by 6 bases, with 10 bases of the junction left unmatched. CDR3 protein: CASSLTGVGENGYTF. CDR3 DNA sequence: TGTGCCAGCAGCCTGACAGGGGTGGGGGAGAATGGCTACACCTTC. The variable domain in full, completed from reference TRBV14 and TRBJ1-2, reads EAGVTQFPSHSVIEKGQTVTLRCDPISGHDNLYWYRRVMGKEIKFLLHFVKESKQDESGMPNNRFLAERTGGTYSTLKVQPAELEDSGVYFCASSLTGVGENGYTFGSGTRLTVV.

This clone came up a few times. The rearrangement joins TRBV27 to TRBJ1-1, with D possibly being TRBD1 (5 bases). Germline V lookup: CDR1 MNHEY, CDR2 SMNVEV (reference sequence). This CDR3 spans 13 amino acids. Trimming shortened V by 3 bases and J by 1 base, and 6 bases separated the two germline ends. CDR3 coding DNA: TGTGCCAGCAGTTTGACAGCGAACACTGAAGCTTTCTTT. It specifies CASSLTANTEAFF.

This clone is deemed medium-sized. Other DNA sequences in this specimen translate into the identical CDR3. The chain couples TRBV27 to TRBJ2-1, with D perhaps assigned TRBD1 or TRBD2 (5 bases each). This CDR3 has 14 amino acids. The V end lost 5 bases, the J end lost 3 bases, and 11 bases lay between the germline ends. Germline CDR1 MNHEY, CDR2 SMNVEV (reference sequence). In DNA, the CDR3 is TGTGCCAGCAGTCCCCGGGACGGCTACAATGAGCAGTTCTTC. This translates into CASSPRDGYNEQFF.

This chain uses TRBV27 with TRBJ1-2, with a tentative D call TRBD1 (6 bases). Germline CDR1 reads MNHEY; CDR2 reads SMNVEV (reference sequence). This CDR3 comprises 12 residues. Trimming pared 6 bases from V and 8 bases from J, leaving 13 bases between. CDR3: CASRMTGRGYTF. The CDR3 nucleotides are TGTGCCAGCAGAATGACAGGCAGAGGCTACACCTTC.

The J gene is TRBJ2-7, the V gene TRBV21-1; TRBD1, as called in the table, went unchecked against the DNA. TRBV21-1 counts as a pseudogene. There are 16 residues in the CDR3. The CDR3 region is CASTFINPSLTYEQYF. The CDR3 nucleotides read TGTGCCAGCACCTTTATTAATCCCAGTTTGACCTACGAGCAGTACTTC.

The chain carries TRBV5-1 and TRBJ2-5, with TRBD2 as a possible D gene (5 bases). The CDR3 is 14 residues long. V was clipped by 4 bases and J by 3 bases, with 13 bases between them. From germline, CDR1 is SGHRS and CDR2 YFSETQ. CDR3 DNA sequence: TGCGCCAGCAGCCTAGGACCCGGGGAAGAGACCCAGTACTTC. It translates to CASSLGPGEETQYF.

This rearrangement joins TRBV19 to TRBJ2-5; D is possibly TRBD2 (6 bases). CDR1 LNHDA and CDR2 SQIVND come from the germline V gene (reference sequence). The CDR3 has 14 residues. The V end was cut by 5 bases, the J end by 5 bases, with 15 bases between. DNA of the CDR3: TGTGCCAGTAGTCGGCCGGGGGTGGTGGAGACCCAGTACTTC. Amino acid sequence: CASSRPGVVETQYF.

As for this clone: The same CDR3 also results from other DNA sequences found in this sample. The V gene is TRBV5-1, the J gene TRBJ2-5, with D possibly being TRBD1 or TRBD2 (5 bases each). V dropped 0 bases and J dropped 1 base, with 7 bases sitting between them. The CDR3 contains 14 residues. From germline, CDR1 is SGHRS and CDR2 YFSETQ. DNA for the CDR3: TGCGCCAGCAGCTTGGCCGGGACCCAAGAGACCCAGTACTTC. Amino acids: CASSLAGTQETQYF.

The V and J genes are TRBV27 and TRBJ1-1, with 10 bases lining up with TRBD1. The CDR3 is 16 residues long. V lost 5 bases to trimming and J lost 0 bases; unmatched junction nucleotides: 6. Germline lookup yields CDR1 MNHEY and CDR2 SMNVEV (reference sequence). DNA for the CDR3: TGTGCCAGCAGTATACTGACAGGGGGCATGAACACTGAAGCTTTCTTT. Translating it yields CASSILTGGMNTEAFF.

J is TRBJ1-1 and V is TRBV7-9, with D unresolved. This CDR3 has 13 amino acids. V was cut by 1 base and J by 7 bases, with 10 bases left in between. CDR1 and CDR2 (germline): SEHNR, FQNEAQ (reference sequence). The CDR3 nucleotides are TGTGCCAGCAGCTTAGGCCAACACAGTGAAGCTTTCTTT. Its translation is CASSLGQHSEAFF.

A few counts support this clone. This chain connects TRBV9 to TRBJ2-4, with D perhaps TRBD2 (6 bases). Per the germline V gene, CDR1 is SGDLS and CDR2 is YYNGEE. This CDR3 comprises 13 residues. V lost 3 bases, J lost 5 bases, and 9 bases lay in between. DNA of the CDR3: TGTGCCAGCAGCGATAGCGGTGAAAACATTCAGTACTTC. Translating gives CASSDSGENIQYF.

The J gene is TRBJ2-1, the V gene TRBV7-8; a weak D match, TRBD2 (6 bases). Germline lookup yields CDR1 SGHVS and CDR2 FQNEAQ. The CDR3 runs 16 residues. V was cut by 1 base and J by 0 bases, with 10 bases left in between. CDR3 region: CASSLDLASSYNEQFF. In nucleotides, the CDR3 is TGTGCCAGCAGCTTAGACCTAGCGAGCTCCTACAATGAGCAGTTCTTC.

The chain employs TRBV27 and TRBJ2-3; unclear D gene. Looked up from germline, CDR1 is MNHEY and CDR2 is SMNVEV (reference sequence). V was clipped by 2 bases and J by 4 bases, with 10 bases between them. The CDR3 covers 14 residues. The CDR3: CASSLRLGADTQYF. The CDR3 DNA reads as TGTGCCAGCAGTTTACGGCTAGGAGCAGATACGCAGTATTTT.

The gene calls are TRBV5-1 and TRBJ2-1; 7 nucleotides line up with TRBD2. V lost 6 bases to trimming and J lost 2 bases; unmatched junction nucleotides: 8. CDR3 size: 15 residues. Germline V lookup: CDR1 SGHRS, CDR2 YFSETQ. The CDR3 spells CASTDTGGAYNEQFF. CDR3 DNA sequence: TGCGCCAGCACCGATACGGGAGGAGCCTACAATGAGCAGTTCTTC.

This rearrangement joins TRBV18 to TRBJ2-7, with 7 nucleotides matching TRBD2. V trimming: 0 bases; J trimming: 4 bases; junction bases outside the gene matches: 9. The CDR3 sequence is 16 residues long. The germline V gene has CDR1 KGHSH and CDR2 LQKENI. The CDR3 sequence: CASSPPGRTRPYEQYF. CDR3 in DNA: TGTGCCAGCTCACCACCCGGGAGGACTAGGCCATACGAGCAGTACTTC.

The rearrangement joins TRBV13 to TRBJ1-3, with 7 bases fitting TRBD1. The germline V gene has CDR1 PRHDT and CDR2 FYEKMQ (reference sequence). The CDR3 extends over 16 amino acids. Trimming took 5 bases from V and 0 from J; bases not matched to a gene: 7. CDR3 in amino acids: CASSLRQGRSGNTIYF. The DNA of the CDR3 is TGTGCCAGCAGCCTCCGACAGGGACGCTCTGGAAACACCATATATTTT.

The CDR3 spells CASSSAGGPDTQYF. The CDR3, as DNA: TGTGCCAGCAGCTCAGCGGGGGGGCCAGATACGCAGTATTTT. V gene TRBV4-2 combines with J gene TRBJ2-3, with TRBD2 matching over 10 bases. The CDR3 sequence is 14 residues long. Germline CDR1 reads LGHNA; CDR2 reads YNFKEQ. The J segment lost 4 bases and the V segment lost 5 bases, leaving 3 bases of the junction unmatched.

The chain recombines TRBV4-2 with TRBJ1-5; D gene ambiguous. The germline CDR1 and CDR2 sequences are LGHNA and YNFKEQ. There are 17 residues in the CDR3. The V end lost 0 bases, the J end lost 2 bases, and 14 bases lay between the germline ends. This CDR3 reads CASSQEPNYEGNQPQHF. As DNA, the CDR3 is TGTGCCAGCAGCCAAGAACCCAACTACGAGGGCAATCAGCCCCAGCATTTT.

J is TRBJ2-3 and V is TRBV4-1, with TRBD1 matching over 10 bases. V was pared by 0 bases and J by 3 bases, with 3 bases of the junction left unmatched. Germline CDR1 is MGHRA and CDR2 is YSYEKL. This CDR3 spans 16 amino acids. CDR3 region: CASSQDAGQGTDTQYF. The CDR3 DNA follows: TGCGCCAGCAGCCAAGATGCGGGACAGGGGACAGATACGCAGTATTTT.

This clone was seen more than once but under ten times. The chain employs TRBV4-1 and TRBJ2-7; D remains unclear. The CDR3 contains 15 residues. Trimming removed 2 bases from V and 2 bases from J, with 13 bases in between. Looked up from germline, CDR1 is MGHRA and CDR2 is YSYEKL. The CDR3 DNA follows: TGCGCCAGCAGCCAAAATAGTCAGGCCCCCTACGAGCAGTACTTC. Translating gives CASSQNSQAPYEQYF.

The sample holds a few counts of this clone. CDR3 loop: CASSSLSSEADTQYF. The CDR3, as DNA: TGTGCCAGCAGCTCCCTCTCCTCCGAGGCAGATACGCAGTATTTT. The J gene is TRBJ2-3, the V gene TRBV11-2; D remains ambiguous. This CDR3 spans 15 amino acids. Germline V gene lookup returns CDR1 SGHAT and CDR2 FQNNGV. V shed 4 bases and J shed 4 bases, with 15 bases lying between them.

This clone was seen a single time. V usage is TRBV11-3 and J usage is TRBJ2-1, with TRBD2 identical over 7 bases. V trimming: 1 base; J trimming: 1 base; junction bases outside the gene matches: 1. There are 15 residues in the CDR3. Per the germline V gene, CDR1 is SGHNT and CDR2 is YENEEA. Written as DNA, the CDR3 is TGTGCCAGCAGCTTAGGACTAGCATCCTACAATGAGCAGTTCTTC. Its protein product is CASSLGLASYNEQFF.